This T cell receptor beta chain was recorded in a study of blood T cell repertoires in COVID-19. About the study: T cells, B-cell-depleted T cells, or PBMCs provided the cDNA or gDNA that served as material.

Method: immunoSEQ multiplex PCR; TCRdb's copy keeps in-frame clones and lacks some. This sample carries 150,000 to 200,000 clones, 75% to 80% of them seen once, and the ten largest clones take about 9%. CDR3 length: 15 amino acids. Germline CDR1 reads LNHNV; CDR2 reads YYDKDF (reference sequence). Trimming removed 1 base at V and 1 base at J, with 10 bases between. The TCR sequence derives from a woman aged 45-65 years with active or convalescent COVID-19. The chain has TRBV15 and TRBJ1-1, with D unresolved. The sequenced sample was peripheral blood. CDR3 in DNA: TGTGCCACCAGCAGAGTGGTGGAGGCGAACACTGAAGCTTTCTTT. The encoded protein is CATSRVVEANTEAFF.